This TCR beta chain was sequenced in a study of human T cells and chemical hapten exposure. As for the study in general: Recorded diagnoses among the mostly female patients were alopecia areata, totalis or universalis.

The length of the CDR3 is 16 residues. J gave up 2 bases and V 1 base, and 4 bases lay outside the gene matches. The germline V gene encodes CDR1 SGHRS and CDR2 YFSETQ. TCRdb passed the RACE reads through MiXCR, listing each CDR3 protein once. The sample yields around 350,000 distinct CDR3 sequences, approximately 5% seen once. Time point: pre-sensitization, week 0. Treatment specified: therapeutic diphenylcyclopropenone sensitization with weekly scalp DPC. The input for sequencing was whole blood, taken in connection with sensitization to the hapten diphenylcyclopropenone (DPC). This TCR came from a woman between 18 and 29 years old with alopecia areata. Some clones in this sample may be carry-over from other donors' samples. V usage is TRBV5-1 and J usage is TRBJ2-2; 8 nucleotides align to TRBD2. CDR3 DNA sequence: TGCGCCAGCAGCTTGCTAGCGGGCATTAACACCGGGGAGCTGTTTTTT. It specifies CASSLLAGINTGELFF.